This T cell receptor (beta chain) was sequenced for a study of blood T cell repertoires in COVID-19. Background on the study: The United States, Italy and Spain were the sources of the acute and convalescent COVID-19 samples.

Original processing notes: Nucleated cell counts were estimated from reference gene primer amplification. Sequencing used immunoSEQ multiplex PCR; TCRdb keeps in-frame clones, though not all of them. V and J calls and clone size are given by that table; D and trimming were obtained from the DNA. The repertoire includes some 80,000 clones, around 83% of them detected once, and roughly 9.8% sits in the top ten. Trimming stripped 11 bases from V and 2 bases from J, with 13 bases between. From germline, CDR1 is SGHAT and CDR2 FQDESV (reference sequence). The CDR3 totals 14 residues. One Seattle source followed patients from active infection through their disease course.

The sequencing sample was made of peripheral blood. The genes are TRBV11-1 and TRBJ2-6; maybe TRBD1 (5 bases). The origin of this receptor is a man in his sixties with COVID-19, enrolled during active disease. The chain's CDR3 is CAVHPGTGANVLTF. In DNA form, the CDR3 reads TGTGCCGTCCATCCAGGGACTGGGGCCAACGTCCTGACTTTC.